This T cell receptor (beta chain) is drawn from a study of shared clonotypes between healthy human individuals. Study as a whole: Researchers assigned three CD4 naive, three CD4 memory, two CD8 naive and one CD8 memory plate to each donor. Study results and limitations: Naive CD4 clonotypes overlapped across several donors at about 5.3%.

Investigators divided CD4+ cells into CD45RA+ naive and CD45RA-negative memory subsets. Germline V lookup: CDR1 ENHRY, CDR2 SYGVKD. This CDR3 has 13 residues. V lost 3 bases to trimming and J lost 0 bases, with 3 bases between them. A few counts support this clone. Its antigen remains unknown. Measured with immunoSEQ multiplex PCR; TCRdb has only the in-frame clones, and not every one. The repertoire holds about 980,000 clones, with approximately 80% as singletons. The receptor was derived from a man aged 18 to 35 in good health. This chain connects TRBV10-3 to TRBJ1-5; D ambiguous. What was sequenced was memory CD4+ T cells sorted from blood. The subset denotes: CD45RA-negative fraction. CDR3 amino acids: CAISDDSNQPQHF. CDR3 nucleotide sequence: TGTGCCATCAGTGACGATAGCAATCAGCCCCAGCATTTT.